The 14 T cell receptor beta chains in this list originate from one sample, sequenced in a study of technical replicates of blood from four donors. The method was immunoSEQ multiplex PCR; TCRdb's version includes in-frame clones alone and lacks a portion of them. The table shows about 14,000 clones, with almost 85% occurring only once. Specimen: PBMCs. These receptors all come from a human donor in good health.

V and J are TRBV5-1 and TRBJ2-3; possibly TRBD2 for D (5 bases). The V end lost 4 bases, the J end lost 2 bases, and 11 bases lay between the germline ends. The CDR3 runs to 14 residues. Per the germline V gene, CDR1 is SGHRS and CDR2 is YFSETQ. The CDR3 DNA reads as TGCGCCAGCAGCCGGGAACTGAACACAGATACGCAGTATTTT. Protein product: CASSRELNTDTQYF.

V usage is TRBV6-1 and J usage is TRBJ2-1; D is possibly TRBD2 (5 bases). V was cut by 2 bases and J by 6 bases, with 14 bases left in between. This CDR3 is 15 amino acids long. CDR1 is MNHNS and CDR2 is SASEGT in the germline V gene. In DNA form, the CDR3 reads TGTGCCAGCAGTGAAAGCGGTACGTCTTTCAATGAGCAGTTCTTC. Translated, it gives CASSESGTSFNEQFF.

V and J are TRBV27 and TRBJ2-7; maybe TRBD2 (6 bases). CDR1 is MNHEY and CDR2 is SMNVEV in the germline V gene (reference sequence). V was clipped by 0 bases and J by 2 bases, with 8 bases between them. The CDR3 loop spans 14 amino acids. In DNA form, the CDR3 reads TGTGCCAGCAGTTTATCATCGGGGGCCTACGAGCAGTACTTC. The encoded protein is CASSLSSGAYEQYF.

The rearrangement uses TRBV7-9 and TRBJ1-3, with 9 positions matching TRBD1. Germline CDR1 is SEHNR and CDR2 is FQNEAQ (reference sequence). V lost 5 bases to trimming and J lost 4 bases; unmatched junction nucleotides: 12. CDR3 length equals 17 residues. CDR3 loop: CASSAGTGRISGNTIYF. The CDR3 DNA follows: TGTGCCAGCAGCGCCGGGACAGGGAGGATTTCCGGAAACACCATATATTTT.

This rearrangement joins TRBV6-1 to TRBJ1-1; D remains ambiguous. Trimming took off 6 bases at V and 1 base at J, with 12 bases between the two ends. This CDR3 is 14 amino acids long. CDR1 is MNHNS and CDR2 is SASEGT in the germline V gene. The CDR3 coding sequence is TGTGCCAGCAGGGGCCCAGCGGCGAACACTGAAGCTTTCTTT. Its translation: CASRGPAANTEAFF.

This chain connects TRBV27 to TRBJ2-2, with D uncertain. There are 14 residues in the CDR3. Trimming took 2 bases from V and 4 from J, leaving 8 bases between them. The germline CDR1 and CDR2 sequences are MNHEY and SMNVEV (reference sequence). The CDR3 DNA sequence: TGTGCCAGCAGTTTAGTACAGTTCACCGGGGAGCTGTTTTTT. Translation gives CASSLVQFTGELFF.

This rearrangement joins TRBV6-5 to TRBJ1-5; 10 nucleotides line up with TRBD1. After removal of 5 bases from V and 4 bases from J, the junction contained 5 bases not matched to a gene. Germline-derived CDR1 and CDR2 are MNHEY and SVGAGI. CDR3 size: 15 residues. The CDR3 region has the DNA TGTGCCAGCAGTCAGACAGGGGGCGGGAATCAGCCCCAGCATTTT. Its translation: CASSQTGGGNQPQHF.

The chain couples TRBV11-2 to TRBJ2-7; TRBD1 matches 7 bases. CDR3 length: 14 amino acids. J was trimmed by 2 bases and V by 4 bases; bases with no gene match: 5. Germline V CDR1 and CDR2: SGHAT, FQNNGV. The CDR3 spells CASSSNRGTYEQYF. CDR3 DNA: TGTGCCAGCAGCTCCAACAGGGGTACCTACGAGCAGTACTTC. The full variable domain, in which reference TRBV11-2 and TRBJ2-7 provide the parts outside the CDR3, is EAGVAQSPRYKIIEKRQSVAFWCNPISGHATLYWYQQILGQGPKLLIQFQNNGVVDDSQLPKDRFSAERLKGVDSTLKIQPAKLEDSAVYLCASSSNRGTYEQYFGPGTRLTVT.

The chain has TRBV9 and TRBJ2-5; 10 bases match TRBD1. Germline V gives CDR1 SGDLS, CDR2 YYNGEE. The ends lost 6 bases at V and 5 bases at J; junction bases unmatched: 7. This CDR3 contains 14 residues. The CDR3 nucleotides read TGTGCCAGCAATCGACAGGGGGCGGGGGAGACCCAGTACTTC. It specifies CASNRQGAGETQYF.

V usage is TRBV6-6 and J usage is TRBJ2-1, with D possibly matching TRBD2 (5 bases). The germline V gene has CDR1 MNHNY and CDR2 SVGAGI (reference sequence). The CDR3 contains 13 residues. V lost 4 bases to trimming and J lost 8 bases, with 12 bases between them. CDR3 bases: TGTGCCAGCAGTTGGGTGGGAGTGGATGAGCAGTTCTTC. Encoded protein: CASSWVGVDEQFF.

The CDR3 here is CASSLGSGSNEQFF. The DNA of the CDR3 is TGTGCCAGCAGCTTGGGTAGCGGGAGCAATGAGCAGTTCTTC. V gene TRBV11-2 combines with J gene TRBJ2-1; 9 bases match TRBD2. CDR1 SGHAT and CDR2 FQNNGV come from the germline V gene. This CDR3 spans 14 amino acids. V trimming: 3 bases; J trimming: 6 bases; junction bases outside the gene matches: 3.

This clone has just one count. This chain joins TRBV28 and TRBJ2-2; D is perhaps TRBD1 (5 bases). Germline V gives CDR1 MDHEN, CDR2 SYDVKM. Trimming pared 2 bases from V and 4 bases from J, leaving 11 bases between. The CDR3 contains 15 residues. The DNA of the CDR3 is TGTGCCAGCAGTTTAAGGCAGGGCTTCACCGGGGAGCTGTTTTTT. This codes for CASSLRQGFTGELFF.

This clone has only one observation. The genes are TRBV4-1 and TRBJ2-4, with no clear D. This CDR3 is built from 15 residues. V lost 0 bases and J 6 bases, leaving 12 bases between the germline ends. The germline gives CDR1 MGHRA, CDR2 YSYEKL. The CDR3 loop is CASSQDLAGLNIQYF. The CDR3 DNA reads TGCGCCAGCAGCCAAGATCTCGCAGGTCTAAACATTCAGTACTTC.

This chain's CDR3 is CASSPIGNSGNEQFF. The CDR3 region has the DNA TGTGCCAGCAGCCCCATCGGAAATAGCGGCAATGAGCAGTTCTTC. The rearrangement links TRBV7-9 to TRBJ2-1; possible D gene TRBD2, 6 bases. Trimming shortened V by 5 bases and J by 6 bases, and 17 bases separated the two germline ends. The CDR3 consists of 15 residues. Germline V lookup: CDR1 SEHNR, CDR2 FQNEAQ (reference sequence).